Following are 31 T cell receptor beta chains from one sample sequenced in a study of OX40 agonist ivuxolimab in advanced cancers. The protocol was immunoSEQ multiplex PCR, while the TCRdb copy is restricted to in-frame clones and leaves out a portion. Counted here are 48,000 or so clones, 75% to 85% occurring once; the ten biggest clones make up more than 0.9%. This specimen was CD4+ or CD8+ T cells sorted from blood, taken in a trial of the OX40 agonist ivuxolimab. These receptors all stem from an adult with an advanced solid tumor such as melanoma, head and neck, liver or kidney cancer.

This chain's CDR3 is CASSPGTSGGSGETQYF. The CDR3 DNA reads as TGTGCCAGCAGCCCAGGGACTAGCGGGGGGTCCGGGGAGACCCAGTACTTC. The rearrangement joins TRBV11-3 to TRBJ2-5, with 15 bases identical to TRBD2. CDR1 and CDR2 (germline): SGHNT, YENEEA. This CDR3 has 17 amino acids. V was clipped by 5 bases and J by 5 bases; unmatched bases: 9. Filled out from reference TRBV11-3 and TRBJ2-5, the complete variable domain reads EAGVVQSPRYKIIEKKQPVAFWCNPISGHNTLYWYLQNLGQGPELLIRYENEEAVDDSQLPKDRFSAERLKGVDSTLKIQPAELGDSAVYLCASSPGTSGGSGETQYFGPGTRLLVL.

This clone has a handful of counts. This sequence joins TRBV11-2 and TRBJ2-1; 13 bases agree with TRBD2. V trimming: 2 bases; J trimming: 0 bases; junction bases outside the gene matches: 7. The CDR3 spans 19 residues. Germline CDR1 SGHAT, CDR2 FQNNGV. As DNA, the CDR3 is TGTGCCAGCAGCTTAATTGCACTAGCGGGGGGGGCCTCCTACAATGAGCAGTTCTTC. Amino acids: CASSLIALAGGASYNEQFF. Supplemented by reference TRBV11-2 and TRBJ2-1, the full variable domain reads EAGVAQSPRYKIIEKRQSVAFWCNPISGHATLYWYQQILGQGPKLLIQFQNNGVVDDSQLPKDRFSAERLKGVDSTLKIQPAKLEDSAVYLCASSLIALAGGASYNEQFFGPGTRLTVL.

The rearrangement joins TRBV30 to TRBJ2-5; D not resolved. V gave up 0 bases and J gave up 5 bases, with 4 bases separating them. The CDR3 runs 11 residues. The germline CDR1 and CDR2 sequences are GTSNPN and SVGIG (reference sequence). The CDR3 DNA sequence: TGTGCCTGGAGTGTTCGGGAGACCCAGTACTTC. Translated: CAWSVRETQYF.

The genes are TRBV6-5 and TRBJ1-5; maybe TRBD1 (5 bases). The CDR3 is 14 amino acids. Germline assignment: CDR1 MNHEY and CDR2 SVGAGI. V gave up 5 bases and J gave up 7 bases, with 15 bases separating them. CDR3 residues: CASSLTGVKQPQHF. The CDR3 coding sequence is TGTGCCAGCAGTCTAACGGGGGTAAAGCAGCCCCAGCATTTT.

J is TRBJ1-3 and V is TRBV18, with 7 nucleotides matching TRBD1. There are 16 residues in the CDR3. The germline V gene has CDR1 KGHSH and CDR2 LQKENI. V shed 0 bases, J shed 0 bases, and the junction held 2 bases outside the gene matches. The DNA for the CDR3 is TGTGCCAGCTCACCACCCGGGACAGCCTCTGGAAACACCATATATTTT. Protein sequence: CASSPPGTASGNTIYF.

The CDR3 DNA reads TGTGCCAGCAGCTTCGGGACTCGTTACGAGCAGTACTTC. It specifies CASSFGTRYEQYF. This sequence joins TRBV7-2 and TRBJ2-7; D possibly corresponds to TRBD2 (6 bases). Trimming left V 3 bases short and J 4 bases short, with 10 bases between. This CDR3 contains 13 residues. Germline lookup yields CDR1 SGHTA and CDR2 FQGNSA.

V is TRBV18 and J is TRBJ2-1; TRBD1 matches 10 bases. Germline trimming cut 3 bases from V and 4 bases from J; bases unmatched to any gene: 3. CDR3 length: 15 amino acids. Per germline, CDR1 KGHSH and CDR2 LQKENI. CDR3 DNA: TGTGCCAGCTCACCCGGGACAGGGGAGTACAATGAGCAGTTCTTC. Protein: CASSPGTGEYNEQFF. Drawing the rest from reference TRBV18 and TRBJ2-1, the complete variable domain is NAGVMQNPRHLVRRRGQEARLRCSPMKGHSHVYWYRQLPEEGLKFMVYLQKENIIDESGMPKERFSAEFPKEGPSILRIQQVVRGDSAAYFCASSPGTGEYNEQFFGPGTRLTVL.

The table lists this clone with a few counts. J is TRBJ1-1 and V is TRBV11-2; D remains ambiguous. Trimming cost V 3 bases and J 4 bases, with 12 bases left between them. This CDR3 is 14 amino acids long. CDR1 is SGHAT, CDR2 FQNNGV, per germline. The chain's CDR3 is CASSFKMVGTEAFF. DNA for the CDR3: TGTGCCAGCAGCTTTAAAATGGTAGGCACTGAAGCTTTCTTT. Supplemented by reference TRBV11-2 and TRBJ1-1, the full variable domain reads EAGVAQSPRYKIIEKRQSVAFWCNPISGHATLYWYQQILGQGPKLLIQFQNNGVVDDSQLPKDRFSAERLKGVDSTLKIQPAKLEDSAVYLCASSFKMVGTEAFFGQGTRLTVV.

The DNA of the CDR3 is TGTGCCAGCAGTGGCCAGCGGGGGGGTTACAATGAGCAGTTCTTC. Translation: CASSGQRGGYNEQFF. The rearrangement joins TRBV2 to TRBJ2-1; 10 nucleotides match TRBD2. V lost 4 bases, J lost 4 bases, and 4 bases stayed unmatched. The CDR3 has 15 amino acids. Germline V gives CDR1 SNHLY, CDR2 FYNNEI.

This clone has more than one count but fewer than ten. This sequence joins TRBV19 and TRBJ1-2; 7 bases are shared with TRBD1. Germline values: CDR1 LNHDA, CDR2 SQIVND (reference sequence). With V trimmed by 7 bases and J by 3 bases, 2 bases remained unmatched. CDR3 length: 12 amino acids. The CDR3 spells CASMGQYYGYTF. The CDR3 DNA follows: TGTGCCAGTATGGGACAGTACTATGGCTACACCTTC.

The CDR3 sequence is CASSITGGSNEKLFF. As DNA, the CDR3 is TGTGCCAGTAGTATAACTGGCGGGAGTAATGAAAAACTGTTTTTT. The chain uses TRBV19 and TRBJ1-4, with D uncertain. With 2 bases removed from V and 4 bases from J, the gap between germline ends came to 11 bases. The CDR3 consists of 15 residues. Germline CDR1 LNHDA, CDR2 SQIVND (reference sequence).

The chain couples TRBV5-1 to TRBJ1-4; D ambiguous. The CDR3 is made up of 14 amino acids. Looked up from germline, CDR1 is SGHRS and CDR2 is YFSETQ. Trimming removed 2 bases from V and 2 bases from J, with 7 bases in between. The CDR3 nucleotides read TGCGCCAGCAGCTTCGGGAGTACTAATGAAAAACTGTTTTTT. As protein: CASSFGSTNEKLFF.

This clone was counted a few times. The genes are TRBV6-1 and TRBJ1-2, with 9 bases matching TRBD1. The V gene's germline CDR1 is MNHNS and CDR2 SASEGT. J lost 6 bases, V lost 6 bases, and 5 bases had no gene match. The CDR3 has 13 amino acids. The CDR3 DNA sequence: TGTGCCAGCAGAAGACAGGGGGTTGATGGCTACACCTTC. This encodes CASRRQGVDGYTF.

The rearrangement uses TRBV7-2 and TRBJ2-5, with a tentative D call TRBD1 (6 bases). Looked up from germline, CDR1 is SGHTA and CDR2 is FQGNSA. V shed 3 bases and J shed 5 bases, with 7 bases lying between them. This CDR3 has 12 residues. The CDR3 here is CASSFGGETQYF. The CDR3 nucleotides read TGTGCCAGCAGCTTTGGGGGCGAGACCCAGTACTTC. Full variable domain (remainder filled in from reference TRBV7-2 and TRBJ2-5): GAGVSQSPSNKVTEKGKDVELRCDPISGHTALYWYRQSLGQGLEFLIYFQGNSAPDKSGLPSDRFSAERTGGSVSTLTIQRTQQEDSAVYLCASSFGGETQYFGPGTRLLVL.

The chain carries TRBV15 and TRBJ2-7, with 9 positions matching TRBD1. Trimming cost V 4 bases and J 4 bases; bases outside gene matches: 14. There are 17 residues in the CDR3. Germline lookup yields CDR1 LNHNV and CDR2 YYDKDF (reference sequence). The CDR3 region has the DNA TGTGCCACCAGCAAAGACTTGCCGGGACAGGGAGTGTACGAGCAGTACTTC. Translation: CATSKDLPGQGVYEQYF.

The chain has TRBV5-4 and TRBJ2-1, with TRBD1 as a possible D gene (6 bases). V lost 0 bases and J lost 5, with 12 bases in between. The germline CDR1 and CDR2 sequences are SGHNT and YYREEE (reference sequence). The CDR3 is 15 residues long. CDR3 region: CASSLETGSDNEQFF. The DNA for the CDR3 is TGTGCCAGCAGCTTGGAGACAGGAAGCGACAATGAGCAGTTCTTC.

The chain uses TRBV7-2 and TRBJ2-5; weak D call: TRBD2 (6 bases). Germline CDR1 and CDR2: SGHTA and FQGNSA. This CDR3 region has 12 residues. The ends were cut back, 4 bases at V and 4 bases at J, with 7 bases in the middle. The CDR3 DNA sequence: TGTGCCAGCAGCTCGGGGGTAGAGACCCAGTACTTC. Its translation: CASSSGVETQYF.

The chain carries TRBV6-1 and TRBJ1-1, with TRBD1 matching 7 bases. In germline, CDR1 is MNHNS, CDR2 SASEGT. With V trimmed by 3 bases and J by 1 base, 5 bases remained unmatched. This CDR3 region has 15 residues. The CDR3 region is CASSDTGQPNTEAFF. The CDR3 DNA is TGTGCCAGCAGTGACACGGGACAGCCGAACACTGAAGCTTTCTTT.

This sequence joins TRBV2 and TRBJ2-2; 10 positions match TRBD2. CDR3 length equals 17 residues. In germline, CDR1 is SNHLY, CDR2 FYNNEI. Losses at the gene ends were 5 bases for V and 4 bases for J; bases not matched to a gene: 10. The CDR3 coding sequence is TGTGCCAGCAGTCCAGCGGGGGGGCGTCGTTCCACCGGGGAGCTGTTTTTT. It encodes CASSPAGGRRSTGELFF.

The V gene is TRBV6-5, the J gene TRBJ2-7; 7 bases align to TRBD1. V was pared by 0 bases and J by 4 bases, with 3 bases of the junction left unmatched. The CDR3 totals 14 residues. In germline, CDR1 is MNHEY, CDR2 SVGAGI. The CDR3 here is CASSYSNRGYEQYF. The CDR3, as DNA: TGTGCCAGCAGTTACTCGAACAGGGGTTACGAGCAGTACTTC.

The chain has TRBV7-2 and TRBJ2-5, with D perhaps TRBD2 (5 bases). Germline V gene lookup returns CDR1 SGHTA and CDR2 FQGNSA. The CDR3 totals 13 residues. V was clipped by 4 bases and J by 4 bases, with 10 bases between them. CDR3 loop: CASSSGRGETQYF. The CDR3 DNA follows: TGTGCCAGCAGCTCAGGACGGGGAGAGACCCAGTACTTC.

This chain joins TRBV30 and TRBJ2-1; 8 nucleotides line up with TRBD1. V dropped 3 bases and J dropped 5; count of bases not matched to a gene: 6. In germline, CDR1 is GTSNPN, CDR2 SVGIG (reference sequence). This CDR3 contains 14 residues. The CDR3 DNA sequence: TGTGCCTGGAGCCGGGACAGGAACCACAATGAGCAGTTCTTC. Its translation: CAWSRDRNHNEQFF.

The V and J genes are TRBV18 and TRBJ2-5; D tentatively fits TRBD1 or TRBD2 (5 bases each). The CDR3 sequence is 13 residues long. The V and J ends lost 4 bases and 1 base respectively, with 7 bases between them. Germline CDR1 and CDR2: KGHSH and LQKENI. As DNA, the CDR3 is TGTGCCAGCTCACGGGGGATCCAAGAGACCCAGTACTTC. Protein product: CASSRGIQETQYF.

The chain has TRBV9 and TRBJ2-5; possible D gene TRBD2, 6 bases. CDR1 is SGDLS and CDR2 is YYNGEE in the germline V gene. V was trimmed by 3 bases and J by 5 bases, leaving 20 bases between them. The CDR3 spans 16 residues. The DNA of the CDR3 is TGTGCCAGCAGCGCGTGGGGCGGGATCGGGGTTGAGACCCAGTACTTC. Translation: CASSAWGGIGVETQYF.

This chain joins TRBV5-4 and TRBJ2-1; 8 positions match TRBD2. The J segment lost 2 bases and the V segment lost 4 bases, leaving 8 bases of the junction unmatched. CDR1 is SGHNT and CDR2 is YYREEE in the germline V gene (reference sequence). The CDR3 spans 16 residues. CDR3 DNA sequence: TGTGCCAGCAGCAAGAGCGGGGGCTTTACCTACAATGAGCAGTTCTTC. It codes for CASSKSGGFTYNEQFF.

The V call is TRBV7-2, the J call TRBJ1-5; no clear D gene. The V gene lost 2 bases and the J gene lost 4 bases, with 9 bases spanning the gap. CDR1 and CDR2 from the germline V gene are SGHTA and FQGNSA. The CDR3 length is 14 residues. CDR3 DNA sequence: TGTGCCAGCAGCTTAAGTAATCGAAATCAGCCCCAGCATTTT. Translated: CASSLSNRNQPQHF. Together with reference TRBV7-2 and TRBJ1-5, the CDR3 gives the full variable domain: GAGVSQSPSNKVTEKGKDVELRCDPISGHTALYWYRQSLGQGLEFLIYFQGNSAPDKSGLPSDRFSAERTGGSVSTLTIQRTQQEDSAVYLCASSLSNRNQPQHFGDGTRLSIL.

This clone was seen only a few times. The junction differs from germline at one of its ends, possibly a read error. The chain employs TRBV7-2 and TRBJ2-5; TRBD2 aligns across 10 bases. The CDR3 sequence is 19 residues long. Germline lookup yields CDR1 SGHTA and CDR2 FQGNSA. DNA of the CDR3: TGTGCCAGCAGATTAGAGCGGACTAGCGGACGTGGGTACCAAGAGACCCAGTACTTC. This encodes CASRLERTSGRGYQETQYF.

This clone was seen only once. The chain employs TRBV15 and TRBJ1-2; the D is unclear. Germline V lookup: CDR1 LNHNV, CDR2 YYDKDF (reference sequence). CDR3 length: 12 amino acids. V shed 1 base and J shed 8 bases, with 8 bases lying between them. DNA of the CDR3: TGTGCCACCAGCAGAGCTGGAACGGGCTACACCTTC. Amino acids: CATSRAGTGYTF.

This chain links TRBV6-1 with TRBJ2-3, with D possibly TRBD2 on 6 matching bases. Germline CDR1 and CDR2: MNHNS and SASEGT. V lost 8 bases to trimming and J lost 0 bases, with 9 bases between them. The CDR3 covers 13 residues. This CDR3 reads CASLGLSTDTQYF. CDR3 in DNA: TGTGCCAGCTTGGGACTGAGCACAGATACGCAGTATTTT.

The chain links TRBV7-2 to TRBJ2-1, with 15 bases identical to TRBD2. The CDR3 contains 16 residues. Germline assignment: CDR1 SGHTA and CDR2 FQGNSA. Trimming cost V 2 bases and J 10 bases; bases outside gene matches: 6. The CDR3 region has the DNA TGTGCCAGCAGCTTAAGGACTAGCGGGGGGGCAGACGAGCAGTTCTTC. Its translation is CASSLRTSGGADEQFF.

J is TRBJ2-3 and V is TRBV2, with a weak D call TRBD1 (6 bases). V was pared by 2 bases and J by 2 bases, with 14 bases between. Germline V CDR1 and CDR2: SNHLY, FYNNEI. The CDR3 consists of 16 residues. As DNA, the CDR3 is TGTGCCAGCAGTGAAACCATAGGACAGTTCACAGATACGCAGTATTTT. Translation: CASSETIGQFTDTQYF.